This T cell receptor (beta chain) was identified in a study of regulatory T cells in long-lasting Graves disease. iRepertoire HTBI primers and Arm-PCR of CDR3 regions built TCR beta libraries. TCRdb used MiXCR to reprocess the multiplex PCR reads, holding one entry per CDR3 protein. Of under 300,000 distinct CDR3 sequences detected, approximately 18% appear once; the ten largest clones hold 14%. Germline V gene data show CDR1 as ENHRY and CDR2 as SYGVKD. V lost 0 bases and J 4 bases, leaving 12 bases between the germline ends. There are 15 residues in the CDR3. The time point: newly diagnosed GD, antithyroid drugs for less than 3 months. Generation of the TCR library employed RNA extracted from PBMCs. This clonotype occurred a few times. The same data also contributed to another study, on T cells in Graves' hyperthyroidism and ophthalmopathy.

The clonotype was recovered from a woman aged 25 to 45 with Graves disease. The V call is TRBV10-3, the J call TRBJ1-1; D perhaps matches TRBD1 (6 bases). The source material was peripheral blood mononuclear cells (PBMCs), sampled at new diagnosis, from a patient treated with antithyroid drugs. CDR3 DNA: TGTGCCATCAGTGAGTCGACACAGGGCACCACTGAAGCTTTCTTT. Translated: CAISESTQGTTEAFF.